A single sample is the source of the 19 T cell receptor beta chains below, sequenced in a study of blood T cell repertoires in COVID-19. Repertoires were generated with immunoSEQ multiplex PCR, while TCRdb's copy carries only in-frame clones and drops some. The top ten hold roughly 1% of the sample, which has roughly 120,000 clones, 88% seen once. Sequenced input: peripheral blood. Receptor source: a woman in her forties or fifties with active or convalescent COVID-19.

CDR3 coding DNA: TGCGCCAGCAGCTCGGGACACCTCGGCACAGATACGCAGTATTTT. It translates to CASSSGHLGTDTQYF. The chain joins TRBV5-1 to TRBJ2-3, with D perhaps matching TRBD1 (6 bases). Germline CDR1 is SGHRS and CDR2 is YFSETQ. There are 15 residues in the CDR3. V lost 3 bases to trimming and J lost 1 base, with 12 bases between them.

Only a few counts were recorded for this clone. The chain links TRBV7-9 to TRBJ2-5; no clear D gene. Trimming cost V 5 bases and J 5 bases, with 12 bases left between them. The CDR3 sequence is 13 residues long. The V gene's germline CDR1 is SEHNR and CDR2 FQNEAQ (reference sequence). The CDR3 DNA reads TGTGCCAGCAGCCCCCCGGGTGAGGAGACCCAGTACTTC. Translation gives CASSPPGEETQYF.

This clone turned up a few times. The chain joins TRBV28 to TRBJ2-1; TRBD2 aligns across 7 bases. With V trimmed by 5 bases and J by 5 bases, 9 bases remained unmatched. Germline-derived CDR1 and CDR2 are MDHEN and SYDVKM. CDR3 length equals 15 residues. CDR3 amino acids: CASSPQREAHNEQFF. Written as DNA, the CDR3 is TGTGCCAGCAGTCCCCAGCGGGAAGCTCACAATGAGCAGTTCTTC.

The chain recombines TRBV19 with TRBJ2-1, with D possibly matching TRBD1 (5 bases). The CDR3 spans 15 residues. The germline gives CDR1 LNHDA, CDR2 SQIVND (reference sequence). V was cut by 6 bases and J by 9 bases, with 21 bases left in between. The CDR3 nucleotides are TGTGCCAGTAGACCCCAGGGCGTTGTAGCCGGTGAGCAGTTCTTC. Its protein product is CASRPQGVVAGEQFF.

The rearrangement uses TRBV4-3 and TRBJ2-2, with unresolved D. V gave up 0 bases and J gave up 1 base, with 18 bases separating them. The CDR3 consists of 19 residues. Germline V lookup: CDR1 LGHNA, CDR2 YSLEER. This chain's CDR3 is CASSQDTRGEWMNTGELFF. The CDR3 nucleotides read TGCGCCAGCAGCCAAGATACAAGAGGAGAATGGATGAACACCGGGGAGCTGTTTTTT.

This sequence joins TRBV4-2 and TRBJ2-7; 8 bases align to TRBD1. The CDR3 spans 13 residues. After removal of 2 bases from V and 6 bases from J, the junction contained 3 bases not matched to a gene. The germline V gene encodes CDR1 LGHNA and CDR2 YNFKEQ. This chain's CDR3 is CASSQWTGTEQYF. The CDR3 DNA reads as TGTGCCAGCAGCCAATGGACAGGGACCGAGCAGTACTTC.

The V gene is TRBV4-1, the J gene TRBJ1-1; no clear D. CDR1 MGHRA and CDR2 YSYEKL come from the germline V gene. V lost 2 bases to trimming and J lost 2 bases, with 6 bases between them. The CDR3 length is 13 residues. The CDR3 loop reads CASSQSQNTEAFF. The CDR3 DNA is TGCGCCAGCAGCCAAAGCCAAAACACTGAAGCTTTCTTT.

J is TRBJ2-7 and V is TRBV27; 8 bases map to TRBD1. Trimming removed 3 bases from V and 4 bases from J; junction bases left unmatched: 5. The CDR3 runs 14 residues. Per the germline V gene, CDR1 is MNHEY and CDR2 is SMNVEV (reference sequence). The CDR3 region has the DNA TGTGCCAGCAGTTTCCAGGGGGCGGGTTACGAGCAGTACTTC. Amino acids: CASSFQGAGYEQYF.

This chain uses TRBV5-6 with TRBJ1-2; the match to TRBD1 covers 9 bases. Germline lookup yields CDR1 SGHDT and CDR2 YYEEEE. V lost 4 bases to trimming and J lost 4 bases; unmatched junction nucleotides: 5. This CDR3 spans 14 amino acids. DNA for the CDR3: TGTGCCAGCAGCCGGGACAGGGACTTCTATGGCTACACCTTC. Its protein is CASSRDRDFYGYTF.

The rearrangement joins TRBV5-1 to TRBJ1-2, with TRBD1 matching over 12 bases. The CDR3 extends over 15 amino acids. V trimming: 4 bases; J trimming: 6 bases; junction bases outside the gene matches: 7. Germline values: CDR1 SGHRS, CDR2 YFSETQ. The CDR3 spells CASSVGTGGIDGYTF. The CDR3 DNA follows: TGCGCCAGCAGCGTCGGGACAGGGGGCATTGATGGCTACACCTTC.

V gene TRBV7-8 combines with J gene TRBJ2-1; D may be TRBD2 (6 bases). CDR3 length equals 15 residues. Germline V lookup: CDR1 SGHVS, CDR2 FQNEAQ. Between the trimmed V and J ends, which lost 5 bases and 1 base, there was a span of 12 bases. CDR3 loop: CASSPRTNSYNEQFF. Here the CDR3 DNA reads TGTGCCAGCAGCCCACGGACTAATTCCTACAATGAGCAGTTCTTC.

J is TRBJ2-7 and V is TRBV27; D not certain. Germline V CDR1 and CDR2: MNHEY, SMNVEV (reference sequence). V was shortened by 3 bases and J by 2 bases, with 8 bases between the two germline ends. The CDR3 extends over 13 amino acids. DNA of the CDR3: TGTGCCAGCAGTTTCATTCCCCCCTACGAGCAGTACTTC. As protein: CASSFIPPYEQYF.

This clone has more than one count but fewer than ten. The chain carries TRBV28 and TRBJ2-7, with TRBD1 matching over 9 bases. Per germline, CDR1 MDHEN and CDR2 SYDVKM. The V gene end was trimmed by 6 bases and the J gene end by 7 bases; junction bases not matched to a gene: 13. This CDR3 is 15 amino acids long. CDR3 sequence: CASSPHGQGRHEQYF. In nucleotides, the CDR3 is TGTGCCAGCAGCCCCCACGGACAGGGGCGTCATGAGCAGTACTTC.

The V call is TRBV6-5, the J call TRBJ2-7; D possibly corresponds to TRBD2 (6 bases). Germline loops: CDR1 MNHEY, CDR2 SVGAGI. The length of the CDR3 is 15 residues. Trimming took 7 bases from V and 6 from J, leaving 22 bases between them. CDR3 in amino acids: CASKDVRDPWCEQYF. Written as DNA, the CDR3 is TGTGCCAGCAAGGATGTGCGGGACCCATGGTGCGAGCAGTACTTC.

The genes are TRBV7-9 and TRBJ2-7, with TRBD1 as a possible D gene (6 bases). The CDR3 contains 15 residues. Germline assignment: CDR1 SEHNR and CDR2 FQNEAQ (reference sequence). Between the trimmed V and J ends, which lost 6 bases and 1 base, there was a span of 16 bases. The CDR3 sequence: CASSPTAGVSYEQYF. The CDR3, as DNA: TGTGCCAGCAGTCCGACAGCAGGGGTTTCCTACGAGCAGTACTTC.

This clone has just one count. This sequence joins TRBV5-3 and TRBJ1-2, with a weak D call TRBD1 (6 bases). TRBV5-3 has ORF status, its function being uncertain. The CDR3 length is 13 residues. The ends were cut back, 2 bases at V and 8 bases at J, with 13 bases in the middle. The CDR3 coding sequence is TGTGCCAGAAGCTTAAACAGGGACCGCGGCTACACCTTC. This translates into CARSLNRDRGYTF.

The V call is TRBV30, the J call TRBJ2-1; D is uncertain. The CDR3 extends over 15 amino acids. Germline V gene lookup returns CDR1 GTSNPN and CDR2 SVGIG (reference sequence). V lost 0 bases and J lost 4, with 13 bases in between. CDR3 protein: CAWSVSSGYYNEQFF. The CDR3 DNA reads TGTGCCTGGAGTGTATCATCGGGTTATTACAATGAGCAGTTCTTC.

V is TRBV19 and J is TRBJ2-3; 12 nucleotides line up with TRBD2. The germline V gene has CDR1 LNHDA and CDR2 SQIVND (reference sequence). Trimming cost V 5 bases and J 6 bases; bases outside gene matches: 6. This CDR3 is built from 15 residues. Here the CDR3 reads CASSPLAGGLDTQYF. DNA for the CDR3: TGTGCCAGTAGTCCCCTAGCGGGAGGGCTCGATACGCAGTATTTT.

The chain uses TRBV2 and TRBJ2-5, with 8 bases lining up with TRBD1. V trimming: 4 bases; J trimming: 2 bases; junction bases outside the gene matches: 6. The CDR3 length is 15 residues. Germline CDR1 and CDR2: SNHLY and FYNNEI. The DNA for the CDR3 is TGTGCCAGCAGTGGAGACAGGGGAGATCAAGAGACCCAGTACTTC. This translates into CASSGDRGDQETQYF.